This T cell receptor beta chain stems from a study of T cells in Graves' hyperthyroidism and ophthalmopathy. Study findings and constraints: The majority of expanded thyroid clonotypes above 0.001 also appeared in blood. Ophthalmopathy cases were set apart from stable hyperthyroidism by a 13 V-J model.

This clonotype was recorded many times. Its specificity is not known. Losses at the gene ends were 7 bases for V and 4 bases for J; bases not matched to a gene: 7. This CDR3 region has 14 residues. Germline CDR1 MNHNS, CDR2 SASEGT. What was amplified from RNA transcripts were TCR beta CDR3 regions. During a first-round RT-PCR of the TCR CDR3, the HTBI primer set was used. TCRdb called the multiplex PCR reads again in MiXCR, with one record for every CDR3 protein. This table holds 300,000 to 350,000 distinct CDR3 sequences, approximately 15% found once. Exclusion of a patient resulted from uncontrolled infection, other autoimmune disease, pregnancy or lactation. Source material for PBMCs was around 10 ml fresh peripheral blood.

The sequence was collected from a woman aged 25 to 39 with Graves' hyperthyroidism. This rearrangement joins TRBV6-1 to TRBJ2-5; 9 bases fit TRBD2. Sequencing was performed on blood. CDR3 sequence: CASIPAGGSETQYF. The CDR3 DNA reads TGTGCCAGCATCCCGGCGGGAGGGTCAGAGACCCAGTACTTC.